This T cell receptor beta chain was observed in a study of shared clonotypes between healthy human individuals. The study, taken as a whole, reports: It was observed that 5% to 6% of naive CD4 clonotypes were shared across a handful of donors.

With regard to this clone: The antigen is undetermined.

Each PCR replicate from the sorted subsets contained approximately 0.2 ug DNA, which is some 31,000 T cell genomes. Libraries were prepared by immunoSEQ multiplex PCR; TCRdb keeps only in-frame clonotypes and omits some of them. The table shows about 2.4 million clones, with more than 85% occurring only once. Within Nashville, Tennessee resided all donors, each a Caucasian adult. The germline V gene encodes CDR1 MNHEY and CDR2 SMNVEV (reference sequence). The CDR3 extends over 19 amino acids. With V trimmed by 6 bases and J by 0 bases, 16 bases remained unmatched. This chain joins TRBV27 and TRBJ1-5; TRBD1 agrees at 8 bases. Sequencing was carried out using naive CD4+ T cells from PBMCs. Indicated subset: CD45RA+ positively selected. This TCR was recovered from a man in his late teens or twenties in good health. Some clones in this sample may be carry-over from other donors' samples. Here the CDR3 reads CASSPRRTGISGSNQPQHF. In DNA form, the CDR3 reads TGTGCCAGCAGCCCCCGTCGGACAGGGATTTCTGGTAGCAATCAGCCCCAGCATTTT.